A single sample is the source of the 16 T cell receptor beta chains below, sequenced in a study of T cell responses to AZD1222 COVID-19 vaccine. Only in-frame clones appear in the TCRdb table, and some are missing; sequencing was by immunoSEQ multiplex PCR. The sample has about 130,000 clones; around 90% are singletons. Sequencing was performed on peripheral blood, taken on day 0 of AZD1222 vaccination. The receptors were sampled from an adult in good health.

CDR3 sequence: CASSPGTEVTQPQHF. CDR3 sequence (DNA): TGTGCCAGCTCACCAGGGACCGAGGTAACCCAGCCCCAGCATTTT. The chain employs TRBV18 and TRBJ1-5, with TRBD1 as a possible D gene (5 bases). The CDR3 is made up of 15 amino acids. Trimming stripped 2 bases from V and 7 bases from J, with 15 bases between. CDR1 is KGHSH, CDR2 LQKENI, per germline.

The chain recombines TRBV30 with TRBJ1-2; D not certain. Trimming took 7 bases from V and 8 from J, leaving 23 bases between them. The length of the CDR3 is 14 residues. Germline V CDR1 and CDR2: GTSNPN, SVGIG (reference sequence). The CDR3, as DNA: TGTGCCTTTGTACCCCGGGAACCCAAGGGAGGCTACACCTTC. Translated: CAFVPREPKGGYTF. Variable domain in full (rest from reference TRBV30 and TRBJ1-2): SQTIHQWPATLVQPVGSPLSLECTVEGTSNPNLYWYRQAAGRGLQLLFYSVGIGQISSEVPQNLSASRPQDRQFILSSKKLLLSDSGFYLCAFVPREPKGGYTFGSGTRLTVV.

In DNA form, the CDR3 reads TGTGCCTGGAGTCATCAGGGAGGGAGGCATGTTAATGAAAAACTGTTTTTT. It translates to CAWSHQGGRHVNEKLFF. This chain links TRBV30 with TRBJ1-4, with a tentative D call TRBD1 (5 bases). Trimming stripped 2 bases from V and 4 bases from J, with 20 bases between. CDR3 length: 17 residues. CDR1 and CDR2 from the germline V gene are GTSNPN and SVGIG (reference sequence). The full variable domain, with the rest looked up from reference TRBV30 and TRBJ1-4, is SQTIHQWPATLVQPVGSPLSLECTVEGTSNPNLYWYRQAAGRGLQLLFYSVGIGQISSEVPQNLSASRPQDRQFILSSKKLLLSDSGFYLCAWSHQGGRHVNEKLFFGSGTQLSVL.

The sample holds one count of this clone. This chain links TRBV10-3 with TRBJ2-2; D unresolved. Germline-derived CDR1 and CDR2 are ENHRY and SYGVKD. Between the trimmed V and J ends, which lost 4 bases and 6 bases, there was a span of 3 bases. CDR3 length: 11 amino acids. CDR3 protein: CAISGPGELFF. CDR3 in DNA: TGTGCCATCAGTGGCCCCGGGGAGCTGTTTTTT.

CDR3 loop: CASSQVTGQGTYEQYF. The DNA of the CDR3 is TGCGCCAGCAGCCAAGTTACGGGACAGGGGACCTACGAGCAGTACTTC. This chain uses TRBV4-1 with TRBJ2-7, with 10 bases fitting TRBD1. CDR3 length equals 16 residues. The germline gives CDR1 MGHRA, CDR2 YSYEKL. J gave up 2 bases and V 1 base, and 5 bases lay outside the gene matches.

The J gene is TRBJ1-2, the V gene TRBV2, with D maybe TRBD1 (6 bases). Trimming took 10 bases from V and 6 from J, leaving 27 bases between them. The CDR3 consists of 16 residues. Germline V gene lookup returns CDR1 SNHLY and CDR2 FYNNEI. CDR3 protein: CAIRGRTAQGGNGYTF. CDR3 nucleotide sequence: TGTGCCATACGGGGAAGGACGGCACAAGGGGGTAATGGCTACACCTTC.

The table lists this clone with a few counts. This specimen includes other DNA sequences encoding the same CDR3. V usage is TRBV7-9 and J usage is TRBJ1-2, with 7 bases matching TRBD1. From germline, CDR1 is SEHNR and CDR2 FQNEAQ (reference sequence). Trimming removed 1 base from V and 3 bases from J; junction bases left unmatched: 2. The CDR3 is made up of 14 amino acids. This chain's CDR3 is CASSLGTGDYGYTF. The CDR3 DNA follows: TGTGCCAGCAGCTTAGGAACAGGGGACTATGGCTACACCTTC.

The rearrangement joins TRBV27 to TRBJ2-3, with 9 bases matching TRBD2. This CDR3 has 15 amino acids. Germline V gene data show CDR1 as MNHEY and CDR2 as SMNVEV (reference sequence). V gave up 3 bases and J gave up 6 bases; unmatched junction bases: 7. CDR3 region: CASSFQRGAADTQYF. In nucleotides, the CDR3 is TGTGCCAGCAGTTTCCAGCGGGGGGCGGCGGATACGCAGTATTTT.

The chain joins TRBV7-2 to TRBJ1-2; D remains unclear. V lost 5 bases and J lost 3, with 16 bases in between. CDR1 and CDR2 from the germline V gene are SGHTA and FQGNSA. The CDR3 has 15 amino acids. The CDR3 DNA follows: TGTGCCAGCAGCGTAACTCTCGCGTCGGACTATGGCTACACCTTC. Protein product: CASSVTLASDYGYTF.

The gene calls are TRBV6-1 and TRBJ1-2; 9 nucleotides agree with TRBD1. This CDR3 contains 15 residues. V lost 2 bases, J lost 2 bases, and 3 bases stayed unmatched. CDR1 and CDR2 from the germline V gene are MNHNS and SASEGT. The CDR3 sequence is CASSELGTGNYGYTF. The CDR3 nucleotides are TGTGCCAGCAGTGAACTAGGGACAGGGAACTATGGCTACACCTTC.

This chain links TRBV25-1 with TRBJ1-5, with D possibly TRBD1 on 5 matching bases. The germline gives CDR1 MGHDK, CDR2 SYGVNS. V lost 4 bases and J 9 bases, leaving 13 bases between the germline ends. The CDR3 is made up of 13 amino acids. CDR3 amino acids: CASSALGPAPQHF. As DNA, the CDR3 is TGTGCCAGCAGTGCCTTGGGACCGGCGCCCCAGCATTTT.

V usage is TRBV2 and J usage is TRBJ1-1, with 7 positions matching TRBD1. Germline values: CDR1 SNHLY, CDR2 FYNNEI. The CDR3 sequence is 15 residues long. After removal of 7 bases from V and 1 base from J, the junction contained 9 bases not matched to a gene. CDR3 region: CASILETGTNTEAFF. The CDR3 DNA reads TGTGCCAGCATCCTAGAGACAGGGACGAACACTGAAGCTTTCTTT.

The V gene is TRBV11-1, the J gene TRBJ1-2; possibly TRBD1 for D (6 bases). CDR1 is SGHAT and CDR2 is FQDESV in the germline V gene (reference sequence). Trimming left V 5 bases short and J 6 bases short, with 13 bases between. CDR3 size: 13 residues. Written as DNA, the CDR3 is TGTGCCAGCAGCCCCCGACAGGAGGATGGCTACACCTTC. Translation gives CASSPRQEDGYTF.

The chain recombines TRBV2 with TRBJ1-1, with D unclear. This CDR3 is built from 16 residues. V was cut by 4 bases and J by 0 bases, with 15 bases left in between. Germline-derived CDR1 and CDR2 are SNHLY and FYNNEI. The CDR3 here is CASSVNKQLMNTEAFF. Here the CDR3 DNA reads TGTGCCAGCAGTGTCAACAAACAGCTCATGAACACTGAAGCTTTCTTT.

This chain uses TRBV7-8 with TRBJ2-7; D gene uncertain. CDR3 length: 14 amino acids. CDR1 and CDR2 from the germline V gene are SGHVS and FQNEAQ. Trimming took off 2 bases at V and 2 bases at J, with 10 bases between the two ends. The CDR3 coding sequence is TGTGCCAGCAGCTTACAACTGAGTACCTACGAGCAGTACTTC. Translating gives CASSLQLSTYEQYF.

The gene calls are TRBV6-5 and TRBJ1-2; no reliable D call. Germline CDR1 and CDR2: MNHEY and SVGAGI. The CDR3 totals 15 residues. Between the trimmed V and J ends, which lost 5 bases and 8 bases, there was a span of 21 bases. The CDR3 DNA is TGTGCCAGCAGTCCCCCCCCGGCCTATCCGTCGGGCTACACCTTC. Translation gives CASSPPPAYPSGYTF.